The clone carrying this TCR beta chain came up once. The data originate from a study of molecular identifiers for immune sequencing clone quantification. Germline V CDR1 and CDR2: LGHNA, YSLEER. The CDR3 spans 11 residues. TCRdb re-derived calls from the PCR reads in MiXCR, one entry per CDR3 protein. The sample consists of nearly 55,000 distinct CDR3 sequences, around 33% of them appearing once. The sequenced sample was naive CD8+ T cells from blood, with Jurkat cell RNA spiked in. The subset was: FACS-sorted CD8+CD4-CCR7+CD45RA+ naive T cells. The clonotype was recovered from a human donor in good health. Some libraries in this study had Jurkat cell RNA spiked in. The V and J genes are TRBV4-3 and TRBJ2-1; D uncertain. TRBJ2-7 explains the end of the DNA better; the J call may be wrong. CDR3 in amino acids: CASSHYNEQYF. In DNA, the CDR3 is TGCGCCAGCAGCCACTACAATGAGCAGTACTTC.